This section outlines one T cell receptor beta chain sequence together with its context. Antigen unknown. The V gene lost 7 bases and the J gene lost 4 bases, with 14 bases spanning the gap. Germline-derived CDR1 and CDR2 are MDHEN and SYDVKM. CDR3 length: 14 residues. The PCR was carried out with 60 Vbeta primers and 13 Jbeta primers. In the authors' workflow: The authors later counted tens of millions of unique TCR beta chains, 9 million to 12 million of them shared. Sequencing used immunoSEQ multiplex PCR; TCRdb keeps in-frame clones, though not all of them. The V and J calls and clone size are taken from that table; D and trimming were inferred from the DNA. The table records about 130,000 clones, around 83% of them present only once. The data derive from a study of cytomegalovirus exposure and HLA in healthy donors. Study-wide background: Clustering assigned approximately 78% of the approximately 400 genotyped donors to the Caucasian-associated ancestry cluster. The study's findings and limits: Researchers left out some V segments, among them TRBV6-2 and TRBV6-3, as indistinguishable.

The source is a woman between 25 and 40 years old in good health and CMV-seropositive. The sequenced sample consisted of PBMCs. The chain uses TRBV28 and TRBJ1-3, with D maybe TRBD1 (5 bases). CDR3 loop: CASTKGVFGNTIYF. CDR3 DNA: TGTGCCAGCACTAAAGGGGTATTCGGAAACACCATATATTTT.